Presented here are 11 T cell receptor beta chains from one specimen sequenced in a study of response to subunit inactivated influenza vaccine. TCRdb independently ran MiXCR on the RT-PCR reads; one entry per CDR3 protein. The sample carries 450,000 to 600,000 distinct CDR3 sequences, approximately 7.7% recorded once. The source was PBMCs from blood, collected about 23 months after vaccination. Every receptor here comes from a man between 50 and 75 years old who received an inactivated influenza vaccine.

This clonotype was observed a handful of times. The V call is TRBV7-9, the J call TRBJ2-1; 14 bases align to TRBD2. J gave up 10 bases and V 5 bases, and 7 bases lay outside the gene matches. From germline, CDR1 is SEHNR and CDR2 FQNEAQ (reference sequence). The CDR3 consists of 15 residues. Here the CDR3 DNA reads TGTGCCAGCAGCACCAGACTAGCGGGGGGGAGGGAGCAGTTCTTC. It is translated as CASSTRLAGGREQFF.

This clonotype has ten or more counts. The CDR3 coding sequence is TGCGCCAGCAGCTCCCCTTTGAGCGGGAGTGAGCAGTTCTTC. As protein: CASSSPLSGSEQFF. The chain couples TRBV5-1 to TRBJ2-1; 8 nucleotides line up with TRBD2. The CDR3 sequence is 14 residues long. V was clipped by 3 bases and J by 9 bases; unmatched bases: 8. Germline assignment: CDR1 SGHRS and CDR2 YFSETQ.

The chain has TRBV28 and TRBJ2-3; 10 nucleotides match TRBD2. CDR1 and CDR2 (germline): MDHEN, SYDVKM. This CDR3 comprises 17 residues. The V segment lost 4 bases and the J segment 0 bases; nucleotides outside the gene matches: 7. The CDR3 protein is CASSSLLAGESTDTQYF. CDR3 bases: TGTGCCAGCAGTTCGTTGCTAGCGGGAGAAAGCACAGATACGCAGTATTTT.

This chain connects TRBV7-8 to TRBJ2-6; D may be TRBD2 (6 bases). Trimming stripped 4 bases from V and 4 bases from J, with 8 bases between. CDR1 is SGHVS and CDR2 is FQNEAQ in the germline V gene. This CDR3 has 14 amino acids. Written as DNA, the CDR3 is TGTGCCAGCAGCTGGAGGGCCGGGGCCAACGTCCTGACTTTC. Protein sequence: CASSWRAGANVLTF.

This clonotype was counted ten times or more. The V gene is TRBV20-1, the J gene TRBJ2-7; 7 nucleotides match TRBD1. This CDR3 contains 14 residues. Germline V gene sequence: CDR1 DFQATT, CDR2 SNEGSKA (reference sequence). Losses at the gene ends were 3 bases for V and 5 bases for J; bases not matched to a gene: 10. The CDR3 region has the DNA TGCAGTGCTAGGTACAGGGGACAGACTAACGAGCAGTACTTC. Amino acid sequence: CSARYRGQTNEQYF.

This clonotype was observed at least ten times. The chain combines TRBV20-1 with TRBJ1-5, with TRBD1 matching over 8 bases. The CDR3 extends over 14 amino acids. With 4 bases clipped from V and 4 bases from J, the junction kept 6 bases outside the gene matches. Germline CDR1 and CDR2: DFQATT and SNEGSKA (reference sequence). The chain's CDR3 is CSATQGGLNQPQHF. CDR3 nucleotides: TGCAGTGCTACACAGGGGGGCCTAAATCAGCCCCAGCATTTT.

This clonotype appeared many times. The CDR3 protein is CSASPGPNYYEQYF. The DNA for the CDR3 is TGCAGTGCTAGTCCGGGACCCAACTACTACGAGCAGTACTTC. This chain links TRBV20-1 with TRBJ2-7, with D perhaps given as TRBD1 or TRBD2 (5 bases each). CDR3 length equals 14 residues. The germline CDR1 and CDR2 sequences are DFQATT and SNEGSKA (reference sequence). V was cut by 3 bases and J by 3 bases, with 15 bases left in between.

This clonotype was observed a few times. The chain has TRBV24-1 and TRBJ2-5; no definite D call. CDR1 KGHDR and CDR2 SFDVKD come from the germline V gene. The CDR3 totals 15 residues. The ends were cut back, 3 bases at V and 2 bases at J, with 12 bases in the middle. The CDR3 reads CATSDQKQVQETQYF. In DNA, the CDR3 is TGTGCCACCAGTGATCAAAAGCAAGTACAAGAGACCCAGTACTTC.

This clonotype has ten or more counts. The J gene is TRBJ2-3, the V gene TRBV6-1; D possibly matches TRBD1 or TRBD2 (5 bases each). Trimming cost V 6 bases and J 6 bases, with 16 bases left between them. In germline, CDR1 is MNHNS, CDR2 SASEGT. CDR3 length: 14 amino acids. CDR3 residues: CASSLGTLGDTQYF. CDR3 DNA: TGTGCCAGCAGCCTCGGGACCCTCGGGGATACGCAGTATTTT.

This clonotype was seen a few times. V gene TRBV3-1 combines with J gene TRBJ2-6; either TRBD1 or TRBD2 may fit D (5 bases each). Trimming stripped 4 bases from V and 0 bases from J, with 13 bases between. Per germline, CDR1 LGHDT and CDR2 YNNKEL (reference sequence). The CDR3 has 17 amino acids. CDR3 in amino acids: CASSRPGRTSGANVLTF. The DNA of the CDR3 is TGTGCCAGCAGCCGGCCGGGACGGACCTCTGGGGCCAACGTCCTGACTTTC.

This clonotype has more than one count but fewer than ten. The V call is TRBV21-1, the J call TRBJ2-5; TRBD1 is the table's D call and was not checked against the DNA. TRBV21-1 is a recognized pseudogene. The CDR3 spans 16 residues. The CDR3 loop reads CASSKGIDRETETQYF. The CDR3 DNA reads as TGTGCCAGCAGCAAAGGGATCGACAGGGAAACAGAGACCCAGTACTTC.